A selection of T cell receptor beta chains follows, all from one sample in a study of T cell responses to AZD1222 COVID-19 vaccine. The protocol was immunoSEQ multiplex PCR, while the TCRdb copy is restricted to in-frame clones and leaves out a portion. In the table there are about 130,000 clones, 90% to 95% of which are singletons. The input for sequencing was peripheral blood, taken on day 0 of AZD1222 vaccination. The receptors come from an adult in good health. The CDR3 runs from the conserved cysteine through the conserved F or W. D genes are given only for firm matches. The size entry is marked missing in some rows and otherwise reads once, few, many or a size class.

clone size	V gene	J gene	D gene	CDR3 protein	CDR3 DNA
once	TRBV6-6	TRBJ1-5	TRBD1	CASSLAGGQPQHF	TGTGCCAGCAGTTTGGCAGGGGGTCAGCCCCAGCATTTT
-	TRBV15	TRBJ1-2	-	CATSPRKGPGYGYTF	TGTGCCACCAGCCCCAGGAAGGGGCCGGGGTATGGCTACACCTTC
-	TRBV28	TRBJ2-7	-	CASTAGGFTYEQYF	TGTGCCAGCACTGCCGGTGGCTTCACCTACGAGCAGTACTTC
-	TRBV6-1	TRBJ2-2	TRBD2	CASSVEGLAGLGTTGELFF	TGTGCCAGCAGTGTCGAGGGACTAGCGGGATTAGGGACCACCGGGGAGCTGTTTTTT
-	TRBV28	TRBJ1-5	-	CASATGLSNQPQHF	TGTGCCAGCGCCACGGGGCTGAGCAATCAGCCCCAGCATTTT
-	TRBV5-5	TRBJ2-7	TRBD2	CASSPLLAEASYEQYF	TGTGCCAGCAGCCCACTACTAGCGGAGGCCTCCTACGAGCAGTACTTC
-	TRBV7-2	TRBJ1-2	TRBD1	CASSGGTAYGYTF	TGTGCCAGCAGCGGCGGGACAGCCTATGGCTACACCTTC
-	TRBV5-4	TRBJ2-1	TRBD2	CASSLHGGRGYNEQFF	TGTGCCAGCAGCTTGCATGGCGGGAGGGGCTACAATGAGCAGTTCTTC
once	TRBV18	TRBJ1-1	-	CASSPGQHMNTEAFF	TGTGCCAGCTCACCAGGACAGCACATGAACACTGAAGCTTTCTTT
once	TRBV2	TRBJ2-7	-	CASSIGHIYEQYF	TGTGCCAGCAGTATCGGACATATCTACGAGCAGTACTTC
-	TRBV9	TRBJ2-1	TRBD1	CAAQGEVPPWDEQFF	TGTGCCGCACAGGGGGAGGTTCCCCCTTGGGATGAGCAGTTCTTC
-	TRBV7-2	TRBJ2-6	-	CASSFSGDSGANVLTF	TGTGCCAGCAGCTTTTCGGGGGACTCTGGGGCCAACGTCCTGACTTTC
-	TRBV12-3/TRBV12-4	TRBJ2-5	-	CASSLRSETQYF	TGTGCCAGCAGTTTAAGGAGTGAGACCCAGTACTTC
-	TRBV30	TRBJ2-3	-	CAWSVGTGSDTQYF	TGTGCCTGGAGTGTAGGAACAGGGTCAGATACGCAGTATTTT
-	TRBV24-1	TRBJ2-3	TRBD2	CATSDYGLAGLSEEDTQYF	TGTGCCACCAGTGACTACGGACTAGCGGGATTAAGCGAGGAAGATACGCAGTATTTT
-	TRBV14	TRBJ2-7	-	CASSLLGLSYEQYF	TGTGCCAGCAGCCTTCTGGGACTCTCCTACGAGCAGTACTTC
-	TRBV11-2	TRBJ1-2	-	CASSQHRAYNYGYTF	TGTGCCAGCAGCCAACACAGGGCCTATAACTATGGCTACACCTTC
-	TRBV7-2	TRBJ2-1	TRBD2	CASSLDGGRAANEQFF	TGTGCCAGCAGCTTAGACGGCGGGAGGGCCGCCAATGAGCAGTTCTTC
-	TRBV25-1	TRBJ1-4	-	CASSERGRSNEKLFF	TGTGCCAGCAGTGAAAGGGGGAGGTCTAATGAAAAACTGTTTTTT
once	TRBV6-1	TRBJ2-7	-	CASSEPGDRFLEQYF	TGTGCCAGCAGTGAACCGGGGGACAGATTCCTCGAGCAGTACTTC
-	TRBV9	TRBJ2-1	TRBD2	CASNGGSPYNEQFF	TGTGCCAGCAATGGCGGGAGTCCCTACAATGAGCAGTTCTTC
-	TRBV11-2	TRBJ1-1	TRBD1	CASSAAGGLGEAFF	TGTGCCAGCAGCGCAGCAGGGGGTCTTGGTGAAGCTTTCTTT
-	TRBV4-1	TRBJ1-6	-	CASSHRPGGIISYNSPLHF	TGCGCCAGCAGCCACCGACCGGGGGGCATCATCTCCTATAATTCACCCCTCCACTTT
-	TRBV29-1	TRBJ2-1	-	CSVKGQRATSRYNEQFF	TGCAGCGTTAAGGGTCAGCGGGCCACCTCTAGGTACAATGAGCAGTTCTTC
-	TRBV5-1	TRBJ2-3	-	CASSFNPEDTQYF	TGCGCCAGCAGCTTCAATCCGGAAGATACGCAGTATTTT
once	TRBV5-1	TRBJ2-7	TRBD1	CASSLSRDRVGLNEQYF	TGCGCCAGCAGCTTGTCCCGGGACAGGGTAGGGTTGAACGAGCAGTACTTC
-	TRBV19	TRBJ2-3	-	CASSIRLGPDTQYF	TGTGCCAGTAGTATAAGACTCGGCCCAGATACGCAGTATTTT
once	TRBV9	TRBJ1-1	TRBD1	CASSATGTGPAFF	TGTGCCAGCAGCGCGACTGGGACAGGGCCAGCTTTCTTT
-	TRBV4-2	TRBJ2-2	TRBD2	CASRPRGPSGSSNTGELFF	TGTGCCAGCAGACCAAGGGGGCCTAGCGGGAGTTCAAACACCGGGGAGCTGTTTTTT
-	TRBV4-2	TRBJ1-1	TRBD1	CASSQPFRGQGFSEAFF	TGTGCCAGCAGCCAACCGTTCAGAGGACAGGGGTTCTCTGAAGCTTTCTTT
-	TRBV28	TRBJ2-7	TRBD1	CASNSGTGVAEQYF	TGTGCCAGCAACTCCGGAACAGGGGTGGCCGAGCAGTACTTC
-	TRBV7-9	TRBJ1-4	-	CASSSQGRANEKLFF	TGTGCCAGCAGCTCACAGGGTAGGGCTAATGAAAAACTGTTTTTT
-	TRBV7-2	TRBJ2-5	-	CASSLEWGEETQYF	TGTGCCAGCAGCTTAGAGTGGGGGGAGGAGACCCAGTACTTC
-	TRBV11-2	TRBJ2-5	TRBD1	CASSVGTVGETETQYF	TGTGCCAGCAGCGTTGGGACAGTTGGGGAGACGGAGACCCAGTACTTC
-	TRBV5-1	TRBJ1-3	TRBD1	CASKRGTGSSGNTIYF	TGCGCCAGCAAGCGGGGGACAGGGAGTAGCGGAAACACCATATATTTT
-	TRBV7-2	TRBJ1-5	TRBD1	CASSLGDRGARGQPQHF	TGTGCCAGCAGCTTAGGGGACAGGGGAGCCAGGGGCCAGCCCCAGCATTTT
-	TRBV27	TRBJ2-7	TRBD1	CASSFRTGIYEQYF	TGTGCCAGCAGTTTTCGGACAGGGATCTACGAGCAGTACTTC
few	TRBV28	TRBJ2-7	-	CASSFNDEQYF	TGTGCCAGCAGTTTCAACGACGAGCAGTACTTC
-	TRBV3-1/TRBV3-2	TRBJ2-1	-	CASSQIGSLNNEQFF	TGTGCCAGCAGCCAAATCGGGAGCCTTAACAATGAGCAGTTCTTC
-	TRBV20-1	TRBJ2-1	-	CSAREYEQFF	TGCAGTGCCCGGGAGTACGAGCAGTTCTTC
-	TRBV28	TRBJ1-1	-	CASRPERALNTEAFF	TGTGCCAGCAGACCCGAGCGGGCGTTGAACACTGAAGCTTTCTTT
once	TRBV7-2	TRBJ2-2	-	CASSLGPSTGELFF	TGTGCCAGCAGCTTAGGTCCCTCCACCGGGGAGCTGTTTTTT
-	TRBV28	TRBJ1-5	-	CASSRPGAKNQPQHF	TGTGCCAGCAGCCGCCCAGGGGCGAAAAATCAGCCCCAGCATTTT
-	TRBV29-1	TRBJ1-2	TRBD1	CSAIDRGTNYGYTF	TGCAGCGCGATCGACAGGGGCACTAACTATGGCTACACCTTC
-	TRBV29-1	TRBJ2-1	-	CSVEGNRDSSYNEQFF	TGCAGCGTTGAAGGTAACCGGGACTCCTCCTACAATGAGCAGTTCTTC
few	TRBV2	TRBJ2-5	-	CASSEMGGETQYF	TGTGCCAGCAGTGAAATGGGGGGAGAGACCCAGTACTTC
-	TRBV9	TRBJ2-3	-	CASSVDSGIGEQYF	TGTGCCAGCAGCGTAGATTCCGGGATTGGCGAGCAGTATTTT
-	TRBV6-6	TRBJ2-7	TRBD1	CATLMRDRGYEQYF	TGTGCCACCCTAATGAGGGACAGGGGCTACGAGCAGTACTTC
once	TRBV5-4	TRBJ1-2	-	CASSQPAGVRGGYTF	TGTGCCAGCAGCCAGCCCGCGGGGGTCCGAGGGGGCTACACCTTC
-	TRBV4-2	TRBJ1-4	-	CASSPAAGTNEKLFF	TGTGCCAGCAGCCCTGCAGCAGGGACGAATGAAAAACTGTTTTTT
-	TRBV11-1	TRBJ2-1	-	CASSFQRAYNEQFF	TGTGCCAGCAGCTTCCAGCGGGCCTACAATGAGCAGTTCTTC
-	TRBV5-8	TRBJ1-3	-	CASSLWGGVSGNTIYF	TGTGCCAGCAGCTTGTGGGGGGGCGTCTCTGGAAACACCATATATTTT
-	TRBV24-1	TRBJ1-1	-	CATSDWRNTEAFF	TGTGCCACCAGTGATTGGAGGAACACTGAAGCTTTCTTT
once	TRBV28	TRBJ1-4	-	CASITSVATNEKLFF	TGTGCCAGCATTACTTCGGTAGCAACTAATGAAAAACTGTTTTTT
-	TRBV18	TRBJ1-4	-	CASSPRREGTNEKLFF	TGTGCCAGCTCACCAAGACGCGAGGGAACTAATGAAAAACTGTTTTTT
once	TRBV30	TRBJ2-1	TRBD2	CAWSSGTSGREQFF	TGTGCCTGGAGTTCCGGGACTAGCGGGAGGGAGCAGTTCTTC
-	TRBV6-1	TRBJ2-5	TRBD2	CASSEVGGREYETQYF	TGTGCCAGCAGTGAAGTGGGCGGGAGGGAGTATGAGACCCAGTACTTC
-	TRBV6-5	TRBJ2-5	-	CASSYSPRQETQYF	TGTGCCAGCAGTTACTCGCCCAGACAAGAGACCCAGTACTTC
-	TRBV9	TRBJ2-1	TRBD2	CASSVQSGSPNEQFF	TGTGCCAGCAGCGTTCAAAGCGGGAGTCCCAATGAGCAGTTCTTC